The 8 T cell receptor beta chains listed next were all sequenced from one sample in a study of blood T cell repertoires in COVID-19. This table comes from immunoSEQ multiplex PCR, and its TCRdb copy is limited to in-frame clones, with some not included. The sample records more than 50,000 clones, roughly 75% being singletons. Sequences were obtained from peripheral blood. These receptors all come from a human donor in a cohort sampled during active COVID-19.

V and J are TRBV6-2 or TRBV6-3 and TRBJ2-7, with D possibly TRBD1 on 5 matching bases. CDR1 is MNHEY and CDR2 is SVGEGT in the germline V gene. Trimming pared 6 bases from V and 4 bases from J, leaving 16 bases between. The CDR3 has 14 amino acids. The CDR3 bases are TGTGCCAGCAGCTCCCCAAGGGGCGCGTACGAGCAGTACTTC. It encodes CASSSPRGAYEQYF.

The CDR3 protein is CASSSEKLAVEVSGGQFF. The DNA of the CDR3 is TGTGCCAGCAGCTCTGAGAAGCTAGCGGTTGAGGTCTCGGGAGGGCAGTTCTTC. This chain uses TRBV7-2 with TRBJ2-1, with 7 positions matching TRBD2. This CDR3 comprises 18 residues. Germline loops: CDR1 SGHTA, CDR2 FQGNSA. V lost 4 bases, J lost 12 bases, and 24 bases stayed unmatched.

The chain has TRBV5-1 and TRBJ2-2; no firm D call. Deletions cut 5 bases from V and 6 bases from J, with 11 bases between. From germline, CDR1 is SGHRS and CDR2 YFSETQ. CDR3 length equals 13 residues. CDR3 sequence: CASSRLDPGELFF. The CDR3 nucleotides read TGCGCCAGCAGTCGGCTAGATCCCGGGGAGCTGTTTTTT.

The chain recombines TRBV5-1 with TRBJ2-7; 9 bases match TRBD1. Germline V gene data show CDR1 as SGHRS and CDR2 as YFSETQ. The ends lost 4 bases at V and 5 bases at J; junction bases unmatched: 10. CDR3 size: 15 residues. The CDR3 region is CASSPTGTGYHEQYF. CDR3 nucleotide sequence: TGCGCCAGCAGCCCCACCGGGACAGGGTACCACGAGCAGTACTTC.

The gene calls are TRBV7-2 and TRBJ2-1, with 7 bases identical to TRBD1. The CDR3 contains 17 residues. Germline trimming cut 5 bases from V and 4 bases from J; bases unmatched to any gene: 14. Germline V gene sequence: CDR1 SGHTA, CDR2 FQGNSA. CDR3 residues: CASSPKGTGDRYNEQFF. The DNA for the CDR3 is TGTGCCAGCAGCCCGAAGGGAACCGGGGACAGATACAATGAGCAGTTCTTC.

The gene calls are TRBV6-1 and TRBJ1-4; TRBD1 agrees at 8 bases. Trimming removed 1 base from V and 8 bases from J; junction bases left unmatched: 0. The CDR3 runs 13 residues. CDR1 is MNHNS, CDR2 SASEGT, per germline. CDR3: CASSEGTGEKLFF. CDR3 sequence (DNA): TGTGCCAGCAGTGAAGGGACAGGGGAAAAACTGTTTTTT.

The chain couples TRBV15 to TRBJ1-2; possibly TRBD1 for D (5 bases). The CDR3 is made up of 14 amino acids. Trimming took off 5 bases at V and 4 bases at J, with 14 bases between the two ends. The germline CDR1 and CDR2 sequences are LNHNV and YYDKDF (reference sequence). The CDR3, as DNA: TGTGCCACCAGCGTGGACATAAACGTCTATGGCTACACCTTC. It encodes CATSVDINVYGYTF.

This sequence joins TRBV11-3 and TRBJ2-7; 12 positions match TRBD1. This CDR3 region has 15 residues. Trimming at V came to 5 bases and at J to 6 bases, leaving 8 bases not matched to a gene. CDR1 is SGHNT, CDR2 YENEEA, per germline. CDR3 in DNA: TGTGCCAGCAGCGACCGGGACAGGGGGCTGAGCGAGCAGTACTTC. It translates to CASSDRDRGLSEQYF.